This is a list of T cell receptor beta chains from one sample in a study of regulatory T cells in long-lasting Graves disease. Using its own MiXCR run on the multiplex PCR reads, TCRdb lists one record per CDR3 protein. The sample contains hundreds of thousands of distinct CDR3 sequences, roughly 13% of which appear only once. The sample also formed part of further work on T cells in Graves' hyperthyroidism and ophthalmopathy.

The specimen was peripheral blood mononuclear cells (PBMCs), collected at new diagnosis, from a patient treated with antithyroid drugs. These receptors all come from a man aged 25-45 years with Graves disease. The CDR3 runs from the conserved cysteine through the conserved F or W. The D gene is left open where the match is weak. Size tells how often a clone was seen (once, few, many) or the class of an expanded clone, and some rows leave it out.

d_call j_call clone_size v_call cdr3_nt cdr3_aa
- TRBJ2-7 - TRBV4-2 TGTGCCAGCAGCCAAGATCTGGGTCCCGCCTACGAGCAGTACTTC CASSQDLGPAYEQYF
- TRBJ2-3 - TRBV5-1 TGCGCCAGCAGCTCCAGACAGTACAGAGATACGCAGTATTTT CASSSRQYRDTQYF
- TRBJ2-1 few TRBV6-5 TGTGCCAGCAGTGACTCTGGGTTTAGCTCCTACAATGAGCAGTTCTTC CASSDSGFSSYNEQFF
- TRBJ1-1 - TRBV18 TGTGCCAGCTCACCGTCGACGGGGGCGAGAGGTGCTTTCTTT CASSPSTGARGAFF
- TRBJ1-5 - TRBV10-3 TGTGCCATCGGCTATAGCGGGCCTGAGAAGCCCCAGCATTTT CAIGYSGPEKPQHF
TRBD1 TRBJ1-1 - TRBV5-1 TGCGCCAGCAGCTTTTTAACCTGGACAGGGGGGAACACTGAAGCTTTCTTT CASSFLTWTGGNTEAFF
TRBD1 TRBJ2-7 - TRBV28 TGTGCCAGCAGCTTCAGCGACAGGGACCACGAGCAGTACTTC CASSFSDRDHEQYF
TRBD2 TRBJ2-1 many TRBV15 TGTGCCACCAGCAGGGACCTAGCGGCATCGTACAATGAGCAGTTCTTC CATSRDLAASYNEQFF
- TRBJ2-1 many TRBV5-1 TGCGCCAGCAGCTTGGAAACTAGTGAGCAGTTCTTC CASSLETSEQFF
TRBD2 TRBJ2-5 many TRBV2 TGTGCCGCCAACGGGGGGGAGACCCAGTACTTC CAANGGETQYF
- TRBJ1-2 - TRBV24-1 TGTGCCACCAGTGACCCCTGGGATGGCTACACCTTC CATSDPWDGYTF